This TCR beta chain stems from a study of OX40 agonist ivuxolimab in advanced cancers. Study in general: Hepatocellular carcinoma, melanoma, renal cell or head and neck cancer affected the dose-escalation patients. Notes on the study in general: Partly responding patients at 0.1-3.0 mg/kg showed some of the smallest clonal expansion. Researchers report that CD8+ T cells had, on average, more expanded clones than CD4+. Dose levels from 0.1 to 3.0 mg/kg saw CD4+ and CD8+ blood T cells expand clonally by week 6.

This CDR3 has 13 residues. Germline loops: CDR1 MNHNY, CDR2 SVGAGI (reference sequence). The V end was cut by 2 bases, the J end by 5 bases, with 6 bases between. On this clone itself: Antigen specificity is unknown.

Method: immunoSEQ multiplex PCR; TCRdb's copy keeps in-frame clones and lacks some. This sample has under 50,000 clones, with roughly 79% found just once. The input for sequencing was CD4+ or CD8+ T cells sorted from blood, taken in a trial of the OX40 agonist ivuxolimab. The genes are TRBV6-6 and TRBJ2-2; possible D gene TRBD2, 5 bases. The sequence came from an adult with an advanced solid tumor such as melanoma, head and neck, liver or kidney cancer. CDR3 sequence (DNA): TGTGCCAGCAGTTACCGCGGGACCGGGGAGCTGTTTTTT. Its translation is CASSYRGTGELFF.